This is a list of T cell receptor beta chains from one sample in a study of cytomegalovirus exposure and HLA in healthy donors. This table comes from immunoSEQ multiplex PCR, and its TCRdb copy is limited to in-frame clones, with some not included. The sample has 90,000 to 150,000 clones, 70% to 90% seen once. Sequenced material: PBMCs. All receptors derive from a woman aged 18-29 years in good health and CMV-seropositive. The CDR3 runs from the conserved cysteine through the conserved F or W. The order of the fields is J gene, D gene, V gene, CDR3 protein. A D gene is named only where the DNA matches it firmly.

J: TRBJ1-1; D: TRBD1; V: TRBV5-1; CDR3: CASSLRQGSTEAFF
J: TRBJ1-2; D: -; V: TRBV7-2; CDR3: CASSLGRSAGRVSYGYTF
J: TRBJ2-7; D: TRBD1; V: TRBV5-1; CDR3: CASSSAAGQGPTYEQYF
J: TRBJ1-2; D: -; V: TRBV7-2; CDR3: CASSLYSGSYGYTF
J: TRBJ1-2; D: -; V: TRBV15; CDR3: CATSRDIIASGYTF
J: TRBJ2-1; D: TRBD2; V: TRBV4-1; CDR3: CASSRQTSGGGVNEQFF
J: TRBJ2-3; D: TRBD1; V: TRBV27; CDR3: CASAQGQGTDTQYF
J: TRBJ1-4; D: TRBD1; V: TRBV11-2; CDR3: CASSLMTGDEEKLFF
J: TRBJ2-7; D: -; V: TRBV7-2; CDR3: CASSLRGSQGSEQYF
J: TRBJ2-7; D: TRBD1; V: TRBV6-1; CDR3: CASSDLQGAKTYEQYF
J: TRBJ1-2; D: TRBD1; V: TRBV5-4; CDR3: CASSFTGGGGYTF
J: TRBJ1-2; D: TRBD1; V: TRBV18; CDR3: CASSPVDRGTIYGYTF
J: TRBJ2-7; D: TRBD1; V: TRBV7-9; CDR3: CASSELGQATEQYF
J: TRBJ2-3; D: -; V: TRBV30; CDR3: CAWGGGLASTDTQYF
J: TRBJ2-5; D: -; V: TRBV7-9; CDR3: CASSSRGGETQYF
J: TRBJ2-5; D: TRBD2; V: TRBV5-1; CDR3: CASYGGSLQETQYF
J: TRBJ2-1; D: TRBD1; V: TRBV28; CDR3: CASSLWVGTGYYNEQFF
J: TRBJ2-1; D: TRBD2; V: TRBV7-6; CDR3: CASSLGAGGPTNEQFF
J: TRBJ1-3; D: TRBD1; V: TRBV9; CDR3: CASSGYRGQGGNTIYF
J: TRBJ2-1; D: TRBD2; V: TRBV4-3; CDR3: CASSHFFPGTSGNMGFF
J: TRBJ2-5; D: TRBD1; V: TRBV6-5; CDR3: CASSFAGTGKETQYF
J: TRBJ1-4; D: TRBD1; V: TRBV5-4; CDR3: CASSFETGLTANEKLFF
J: TRBJ1-3; D: -; V: TRBV5-1; CDR3: CASSLGVGAQGNTIYF
J: TRBJ2-7; D: -; V: TRBV29-1; CDR3: CSVEDEGRWGEQYF
J: TRBJ2-6; D: -; V: TRBV27; CDR3: CASSPQGVSGANVLTF
J: TRBJ2-3; D: TRBD2; V: TRBV11-2; CDR3: CASSLAGGTDTQYF
J: TRBJ1-1; D: TRBD1; V: TRBV5-1; CDR3: CASSERTGGYTEAFF
J: TRBJ2-2; D: TRBD1; V: TRBV5-1; CDR3: CASSLQGAINTGELFF
J: TRBJ2-5; D: TRBD2; V: TRBV11-2; CDR3: CASSSLLAQETQYF
J: TRBJ1-1; D: -; V: TRBV7-3; CDR3: CASSSGQNTEAFF
J: TRBJ2-3; D: TRBD1; V: TRBV7-8; CDR3: CASSSRRDRGKADTQYF
J: TRBJ2-7; D: -; V: TRBV7-9; CDR3: CASSLGLGEAYEQYF